A single sample is the source of the 13 T cell receptor beta chains below, sequenced in a study of identical twins. TCRdb redid the calling of the 5' RACE reads with MiXCR, one entry per CDR3 protein. The top ten hold 8% to 10% of the sample, which has over 200,000 distinct CDR3 sequences, approximately 10% seen once. Sequencing was carried out using memory T cells sorted from blood. The receptors come from a man over 45 in good health.

The chain recombines TRBV7-9 with TRBJ1-5; tentative D call: TRBD1 (6 bases). The CDR3 spans 15 residues. Trimming cost V 5 bases and J 4 bases, with 15 bases left between them. The V gene's germline CDR1 is SEHNR and CDR2 FQNEAQ (reference sequence). The CDR3 here is CASSPQGSGNQPQHF. CDR3 sequence (DNA): TGTGCCAGCAGCCCACAGGGTTCCGGTAATCAGCCCCAGCATTTT.

This clonotype was counted at least ten times. The chain joins TRBV20-1 to TRBJ1-3; no definite D call. The CDR3 sequence is 15 residues long. The germline V gene has CDR1 DFQATT and CDR2 SNEGSKA (reference sequence). The germline V and J ends were trimmed by 0 bases and 0 bases, with 9 bases remaining between them. The CDR3 region is CSARDRYPSGNTIYF. For the CDR3, the DNA is TGCAGTGCTAGAGATCGGTATCCCTCTGGAAACACCATATATTTT.

There are a few counts of this clonotype. This rearrangement joins TRBV6-5 to TRBJ1-2, with TRBD1 matching 9 bases. Looked up from germline, CDR1 is MNHEY and CDR2 is SVGAGI. CDR3 length: 16 residues. The V segment lost 0 bases and the J segment 5 bases; nucleotides outside the gene matches: 7. This CDR3 is CASSYSTTGGKYGYTF. Written as DNA, the CDR3 is TGTGCCAGCAGTTACTCGACGACAGGGGGAAAGTATGGCTACACCTTC.

This chain joins TRBV5-1 and TRBJ2-2; 7 bases fit TRBD1. CDR3 length: 15 residues. Germline trimming cut 2 bases from V and 0 bases from J; bases unmatched to any gene: 1. CDR1 and CDR2 (germline): SGHRS, YFSETQ. The CDR3 coding sequence is TGCGCCAGCAGCTTACAGGGGTCGAACACCGGGGAGCTGTTTTTT. Translating gives CASSLQGSNTGELFF.

The J gene is TRBJ2-2, the V gene TRBV2; D call uncertain. The V end was cut by 3 bases, the J end by 0 bases, with 8 bases between. Germline V CDR1 and CDR2: SNHLY, FYNNEI. CDR3 length equals 15 residues. CDR3 nucleotide sequence: TGTGCCAGCAGTGAGTGGACGTCGAACACCGGGGAGCTGTTTTTT. Translating it yields CASSEWTSNTGELFF.

The chain carries TRBV3-1 and TRBJ1-4, with unresolved D. From germline, CDR1 is LGHDT and CDR2 YNNKEL (reference sequence). The CDR3 runs 19 residues. The ends were cut back, 0 bases at V and 0 bases at J, with 17 bases in the middle. The CDR3 spells CASSQDQRRRVATNEKLFF. The CDR3 DNA follows: TGTGCCAGCAGCCAAGATCAAAGGAGAAGAGTTGCAACTAATGAAAAACTGTTTTTT.

This sequence joins TRBV11-1 and TRBJ2-3; 7 bases match TRBD1. V lost 5 bases, J lost 4 bases, and 6 bases stayed unmatched. Germline CDR1 SGHAT, CDR2 FQDESV (reference sequence). CDR3 length equals 14 residues. CDR3 sequence: CASSSHRGSDTQYF. The CDR3 DNA reads as TGTGCCAGCAGCAGCCACAGGGGCTCAGATACGCAGTATTTT.

This clonotype was counted a few times. The chain is built from TRBV5-4 and TRBJ2-2; no clear D. The CDR3 loop spans 14 amino acids. V was pared by 0 bases and J by 6 bases, with 9 bases between. Germline V lookup: CDR1 SGHNT, CDR2 YYREEE (reference sequence). The CDR3: CASSLGESSGELFF. In DNA form, the CDR3 reads TGTGCCAGCAGCTTGGGGGAATCATCCGGGGAGCTGTTTTTT.

This clonotype has at least ten counts. The V call is TRBV12-3 or TRBV12-4, the J call TRBJ2-7; 14 bases are shared with TRBD2. This CDR3 comprises 15 residues. J gave up 3 bases and V 7 bases, and 5 bases lay outside the gene matches. CDR3 nucleotide sequence: TGTGCCAGCACCATGACTAGCGGGAGGGTCTACGAGCAGTACTTC. This sequence encodes CASTMTSGRVYEQYF.

This clonotype was counted at least ten times. The CDR3 DNA follows: TGCGCCAGCAGCGGGGGACTAGGAGGGAACATTCAGTACTTC. It codes for CASSGGLGGNIQYF. This chain connects TRBV5-1 to TRBJ2-4, with 8 positions matching TRBD2. Trimming removed 4 bases from V and 7 bases from J; junction bases left unmatched: 7. CDR3 size: 14 residues. The germline V gene encodes CDR1 SGHRS and CDR2 YFSETQ.

The chain joins TRBV7-3 to TRBJ2-1, with TRBD1 identical over 7 bases. This CDR3 region has 15 residues. V trimming: 1 base; J trimming: 3 bases; junction bases outside the gene matches: 3. From germline, CDR1 is SGHTA and CDR2 FQGTGA. CDR3: CASSLRGTVYNEQFF. The CDR3 nucleotides are TGTGCCAGCAGCTTAAGGGGGACAGTCTACAATGAGCAGTTCTTC.

There are many counts of this clonotype. The chain employs TRBV7-2 and TRBJ2-7; D possibly corresponds to TRBD2 (6 bases). The CDR3 length is 14 residues. The germline V gene encodes CDR1 SGHTA and CDR2 FQGNSA. Trimming removed 5 bases at V and 4 bases at J, with 15 bases between. The CDR3 DNA is TGTGCCAGCAGCCCCCCAGCGGGCGGATACGAGCAGTACTTC. It encodes CASSPPAGGYEQYF.

The table lists this clonotype with a few counts. The CDR3 nucleotides are TGTGCCAGCAGCCGAGAGGTGCCGAACTATGGCTACACCTTC. Translated: CASSREVPNYGYTF. The chain combines TRBV14 with TRBJ1-2; D uncertain. The CDR3 covers 14 residues. Germline loops: CDR1 SGHDN, CDR2 FVKESK. Trimming took off 4 bases at V and 2 bases at J, with 11 bases between the two ends.